A selection of T cell receptor beta chains follows, all from one sample in a study of OX40 agonist ivuxolimab in advanced cancers. Some clones are missing from TCRdb's copy, which holds only in-frame ones; the method was immunoSEQ multiplex PCR. The sample shows about 70,000 clones, approximately 80% of them seen only once. The specimen was CD4+ or CD8+ T cells sorted from blood, collected in a trial of the OX40 agonist ivuxolimab. The receptors originated from an adult with an advanced solid tumor such as melanoma, head and neck, liver or kidney cancer. Both conserved end residues are part of each CDR3. The D gene is left open where the match is weak. Clone size is stated in some rows and not others, as once, few, many or a class when expanded.

TGTGCCAGCAGCTTAGAGAGGGCCTTGGGGGAGCAGTACTTC CASSLERALGEQYF . once TRBJ2-7 TRBV7-2
TGTGCCAGCAGTTTGGCCAGGAGCACCTATCAGCCCCAGCATTTT CASSLARSTYQPQHF . . TRBJ1-5 TRBV28
TGTGCCAGCAGTGACCGGGCAGTAGACGAAAAACTGTTTTTT CASSDRAVDEKLFF . . TRBJ1-4 TRBV2
TGTGCCAGCAGCATCGGACTAGCGGGGTATGATGAGCAGTTCTTC CASSIGLAGYDEQFF TRBD2 . TRBJ2-1 TRBV7-9
TGTGCCAGTAGTATAGCCCGGGACACCCAAGAGACCCAGTACTTC CASSIARDTQETQYF . . TRBJ2-5 TRBV19
TGTGCCAGCAGTTTAGGCAGCCTCCTCTCCTATAATTCACCCCTCCACTTT CASSLGSLLSYNSPLHF . . TRBJ1-6 TRBV27
TGTGCCTGGAGAAGGGGGAACACTGAAGCTTTCTTT CAWRRGNTEAFF . . TRBJ1-1 TRBV30
TGTGCCAGTAGACAGGGGACAGACTATGGCTACACCTTC CASRQGTDYGYTF TRBD1 few TRBJ1-2 TRBV2
TGCGCCAGCAGCTTGGGGGCGCGATACAATGAGCAGTTCTTC CASSLGARYNEQFF . . TRBJ2-1 TRBV5-1
TGTGCCAGCAGTGAAGAGGAGTTCTCGACCCAGTACTTC CASSEEEFSTQYF . . TRBJ2-5 TRBV2
TGTGCCACCCGACAGGCTGGGGCCAACGTCCTGACTTTC CATRQAGANVLTF . . TRBJ2-6 TRBV19
TGCGCCAGCGTCCCGGGGGGGGCTGGCACTGAAGCTTTCTTT CASVPGGAGTEAFF . . TRBJ1-1 TRBV10-2
TGTGCCAGCAGCTTAGTTCCTAGGAACACTGAAGCTTTCTTT CASSLVPRNTEAFF . . TRBJ1-1 TRBV7-9
TGTGCCAGCAGTGAATACGGTGGGGCAGGGACGTTGGGCACTGAAGCTTTCTTT CASSEYGGAGTLGTEAFF . . TRBJ1-1 TRBV6-1
TGTGCCAGCAGATCCGGAGGACTAGCGAGCGATACGCAGTATTTT CASRSGGLASDTQYF TRBD2 . TRBJ2-3 TRBV2
TGTGCCAGCAGAAGCGGGGGGTATGGCTACACCTTC CASRSGGYGYTF . . TRBJ1-2 TRBV7-2
TGTGCCAGAGGTGGAACAGGGGGCAGTGGCTACACCTTC CARGGTGGSGYTF TRBD1 . TRBJ1-2 TRBV2
TGTGCCAGTCGCCGGGCTAGCGGGAGTAGCTATGAGCAGTTCTTC CASRRASGSSYEQFF TRBD2 once TRBJ2-1 TRBV11-2
TGCGCCAGCAGACTCGGGACTAGCGGCTACAATGAGCAGTTCTTC CASRLGTSGYNEQFF TRBD2 . TRBJ2-1 TRBV4-3
TGCGCCAGCAGCAGACAGTCAGAAAACATTCAGTACTTC CASSRQSENIQYF . . TRBJ2-4 TRBV4-1
TGCGCCAGCAGTCATAAGGATTTT CASSHKDF . . TRBJ2-3 TRBV23-1
TGTGCCAGCAGCGTAGGAACCAACACAGATACGCAGTATTTT CASSVGTNTDTQYF . few TRBJ2-3 TRBV9
TGTGCCAGTAGTGTCCACGGGCCGAGCTCTGGAGCGGGAGCCCCCTACAATGAGCAGTTCTTC CASSVHGPSSGAGAPYNEQFF TRBD2 . TRBJ2-1 TRBV19
TGTGCCAGCAGCCCCCGACAGGGCCACACTGAAGCTTTCTTT CASSPRQGHTEAFF TRBD1 . TRBJ1-1 TRBV7-8